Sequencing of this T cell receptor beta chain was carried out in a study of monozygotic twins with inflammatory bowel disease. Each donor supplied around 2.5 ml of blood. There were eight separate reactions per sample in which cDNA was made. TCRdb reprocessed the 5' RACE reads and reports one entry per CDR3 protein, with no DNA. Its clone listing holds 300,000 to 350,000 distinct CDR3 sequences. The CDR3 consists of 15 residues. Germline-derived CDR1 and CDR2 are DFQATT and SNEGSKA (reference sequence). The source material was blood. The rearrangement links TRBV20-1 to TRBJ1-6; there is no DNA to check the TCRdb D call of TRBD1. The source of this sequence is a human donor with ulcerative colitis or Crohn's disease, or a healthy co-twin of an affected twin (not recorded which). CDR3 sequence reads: CSARALEDRPSPLHF.